These T cell receptor beta chains were read from a single sample in a study of T-cell reconstitution after alpha-beta-depleted transplantation in children. Via MiXCR, TCRdb re-called the PCR reads, giving one row per CDR3 protein. The table has some 490,000 distinct CDR3 sequences, under 15% seen once. The sequences come from PBMCs from the stem cell graft donor, collected from the stem cell graft. Receptors originate from a human donor who donated a stem cell graft to a child with combined immunodeficiency. CDR3s include the opening cysteine and the closing phenylalanine or tryptophan. Clone size is given for some rows only: seen once, a few or many times, or a class if the clone is expanded.

v_call	clone_size	cdr3_aa
TRBV9	many	CASSPHASERLAPNEQFF
TRBV7-6	-	CASSLAKGAAYNEQFF
TRBV12-3/TRBV12-4	few	CASSFVRGTGLNTEAFF
TRBV20-1	few	CSARKTSGGIDEQFF
TRBV7-9	few	CASSTTEGDYNEQFF
TRBV12-3/TRBV12-4	many	CASSLYTGELFF
TRBV12-3/TRBV12-4	few	CASTLGLELDTQYF
TRBV12-3/TRBV12-4	many	CASSSPRTVMNTEAFF
TRBV7-2	-	CASSFRHDYNSPLHF
TRBV7-9	-	CASKLGGRETQYF
TRBV30	few	CAWSQTSDNEQFF
TRBV25-1	-	CASSEYGTGNEWGTEAFF
TRBV5-1	-	CASSVTFPGTGSYEQFF
TRBV12-3/TRBV12-4	few	CASRTRGANTGELFF
TRBV19	-	CASSISEGSGANVLTF
TRBV12-3/TRBV12-4	many	CASSSSMTYEQYF
TRBV7-2	many	CASSFWLGNQPQHF
TRBV6-1	many	CASKGLAGPSGELFF
TRBV24-1	-	CATSDGQGANYNEQFF
TRBV5-1	few	CASSLEIRGGQEQFF
TRBV7-2	many	CASSLAVTGGNTIYF
TRBV9	-	CASSAGASGTDTQYF
TRBV3-1	-	CASSPPWGYTGELFF
TRBV4-3	few	CASSQVAGALGTDTQYF
TRBV5-1	many	CASSLRQEGPYEQYF
TRBV12-3/TRBV12-4	many	CASSPRHTF
TRBV12-3/TRBV12-4	few	CASSFGGWRTEAFF
TRBV24-1	-	CATGTGQDDQPQHF
TRBV13	few	CASSYGDSSSYNEQFF
TRBV4-3	few	CASSQEPLDTGNTIYF
TRBV5-1	many	CASSQTGTGDAFF
TRBV7-8	-	CASSLAQWGAISREPQHF
TRBV24-1	many	CATGLAGANLYNEQFF
TRBV12-3/TRBV12-4	-	CASSSGTGRYEQYF
TRBV4-3	few	CASSQDIGGRSYEQYF
TRBV6-1	-	CATQEGGRVDGYTF
TRBV7-3	once	CASSLGGLAGGLSYNEQFF
TRBV6-1	-	CASSPRQGAAYEQYF
TRBV15	-	CATSTTRSDPETQYF
TRBV27	-	CASSKTGDGFDQPQHF
TRBV10-3	many	CAISAPDRTPYEQYF
TRBV20-1	few	CSAAPGQGSYGYTF